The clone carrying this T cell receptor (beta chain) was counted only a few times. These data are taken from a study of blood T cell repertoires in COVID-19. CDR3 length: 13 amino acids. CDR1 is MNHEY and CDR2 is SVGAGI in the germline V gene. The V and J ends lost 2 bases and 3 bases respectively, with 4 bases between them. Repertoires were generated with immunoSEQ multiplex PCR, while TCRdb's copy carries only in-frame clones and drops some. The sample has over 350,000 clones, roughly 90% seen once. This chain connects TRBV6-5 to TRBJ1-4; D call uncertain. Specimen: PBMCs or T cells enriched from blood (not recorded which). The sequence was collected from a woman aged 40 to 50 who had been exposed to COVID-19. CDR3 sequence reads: CASSYQSNEKLFF. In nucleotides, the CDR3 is TGTGCCAGCAGTTACCAGTCTAATGAAAAACTGTTTTTT.